This is a list of T cell receptor beta chains from one sample in a study of OX40 agonist ivuxolimab in advanced cancers. The table came from immunoSEQ multiplex PCR; TCRdb's copy has only in-frame clones and leaves some out. The repertoire consists of 80,000 to 100,000 clones, with approximately 90% occurring once and the leading ten covering roughly 0.5%. Specimen: CD4+ or CD8+ T cells sorted from blood, collected in a trial of the OX40 agonist ivuxolimab. The receptor source for this set is an adult with an advanced solid tumor such as melanoma, head and neck, liver or kidney cancer. CDR3s include the opening cysteine and the closing phenylalanine or tryptophan. D genes are given only for firm matches. Clone size, where shown, is once, few, many, or a class for clones that have expanded.

.,.,TRBV6-1,TRBJ1-5,CASRQDNQPQHF,TGTGCCAGCAGACAGGACAATCAGCCCCAGCATTTT
.,.,TRBV6-5,TRBJ2-7,CASSYSGEQYF,TGTGCCAGCAGTTACTCCGGCGAGCAGTACTTC
TRBD1,.,TRBV5-1,TRBJ2-7,CASSFLMVSGQGLGEQYF,TGCGCCAGCAGCTTTTTAATGGTGTCGGGACAGGGGTTGGGAGAGCAGTACTTC
.,.,TRBV18,TRBJ2-7,CASSSRMDEQYF,TGTGCCAGCTCAAGCAGGATGGACGAGCAGTACTTC
.,once,TRBV6-1,TRBJ1-1,CASRAVSTNTEAFF,TGTGCCAGCAGAGCCGTTTCCACGAACACTGAAGCTTTCTTT
.,.,TRBV12-5,TRBJ2-3,CASGLGDTQYF,TGTGCTAGTGGGTTAGGGGATACGCAGTATTTT
.,once,TRBV5-1,TRBJ2-1,CASSPEGAGNEQFF,TGCGCCAGCAGCCCGGAGGGGGCAGGGAATGAGCAGTTCTTC
.,.,TRBV9,TRBJ2-2,CASSVGPADGELFF,TGTGCCAGCAGCGTAGGTCCCGCGGACGGGGAGCTGTTTTTT
TRBD1,.,TRBV29-1,TRBJ1-2,CSVEWDRGWRGYTF,TGCAGCGTTGAATGGGACAGGGGTTGGCGAGGCTACACCTTC
.,.,TRBV5-4,TRBJ2-5,CASSVSGGSQETQYF,TGTGCCAGCAGCGTTAGTGGGGGGTCCCAAGAGACCCAGTACTTC
TRBD2,few,TRBV2,TRBJ2-1,CATSTERGNEQFF,TGTGCCACCTCAACCGAGCGGGGCAATGAGCAGTTCTTC
TRBD1,.,TRBV7-2,TRBJ1-2,CASSSTTGTGDGYTF,TGTGCCAGCAGCTCAACGACCGGGACAGGGGACGGCTACACCTTC
TRBD1,.,TRBV7-9,TRBJ1-1,CATHRGNTEAFF,TGTGCCACCCACAGGGGAAACACTGAAGCTTTCTTT
.,.,TRBV11-3,TRBJ2-2,CASSLDSGVRTTGELFF,TGTGCCAGCAGCCTAGATTCGGGGGTTCGGACGACCGGGGAGCTGTTTTTT
TRBD1,.,TRBV10-3,TRBJ1-1,CAISGQGGTEAFF,TGTGCCATCAGCGGACAGGGAGGCACTGAAGCTTTCTTT
.,.,TRBV6-6,TRBJ1-3,CASRSISSGNTIYF,TGTGCCAGCAGGTCAATTAGCTCTGGAAACACCATATATTTT
.,.,TRBV5-5,TRBJ1-1,CASSLALDSEAFF,TGTGCCAGCAGCTTGGCCTTGGACAGTGAAGCTTTCTTT
.,.,TRBV28,TRBJ2-7,CASSLSTGRGGYGQYF,TGTGCCAGCAGTTTGTCCACAGGCAGGGGAGGTTATGGGCAGTACTTC
.,.,TRBV6-1,TRBJ2-5,CASSEILYPGSKETQYF,TGTGCCAGCAGTGAAATTCTTTACCCGGGATCAAAAGAGACCCAGTACTTC
TRBD1,.,TRBV6-1,TRBJ1-1,CASRPGGRYTEAFF,TGTGCCAGCAGACCAGGGGGCCGGTACACTGAAGCTTTCTTT
.,once,TRBV5-1,TRBJ2-2,CASSFPESLGELFF,TGCGCCAGCAGCTTTCCGGAATCTTTGGGGGAGCTGTTTTTT
TRBD1,.,TRBV4-1,TRBJ1-2,CASSSGRGQGGDYGYTF,TGCGCCAGCAGCTCAGGACGGGGACAGGGAGGGGACTATGGCTACACCTTC
TRBD1,.,TRBV2,TRBJ1-4,CATGGPGNEKLFF,TGTGCCACAGGGGGACCTGGAAATGAAAAACTGTTTTTT
.,.,TRBV7-2,TRBJ2-5,CASSFDFGPRGPAQYF,TGTGCCAGCAGCTTCGATTTCGGGCCACGAGGCCCGGCCCAGTACTTC
TRBD2,.,TRBV7-2,TRBJ2-3,CASSDSGGAWGSYF,TGTGCCAGCAGCGACTCCGGGGGGGCGTGGGGTTCGTATTTT
.,.,TRBV5-1,TRBJ1-2,CASSLGLGGNYGYTF,TGCGCCAGCAGCCTCGGATTGGGGGGTAACTATGGCTACACCTTC
TRBD1,.,TRBV18,TRBJ2-5,CASSRGQEQETQYF,TGTGCCAGCTCACGAGGACAGGAACAAGAGACCCAGTACTTC
.,.,TRBV27,TRBJ1-2,CASSRGSLYGYTF,TGTGCCAGCAGTAGGGGCAGCCTCTATGGCTACACCTTC
TRBD1,.,TRBV10-3,TRBJ1-3,CAIRGDREGNTIYF,TGTGCCATCAGAGGGGACAGGGAGGGAAACACCATATATTTT
TRBD1,.,TRBV2,TRBJ2-1,CASRLGGREQFF,TGTGCCAGCAGACTAGGGGGCAGAGAGCAGTTCTTC
.,.,TRBV6-4,TRBJ2-7,CASSGQGSGSYEQYF,TGTGCCAGCAGTGGGCAGGGATCCGGCTCCTACGAGCAGTACTTC
.,.,TRBV5-1,TRBJ1-1,CASSLGFGTEAFF,TGCGCCAGCAGCTTGGGTTTTGGCACTGAAGCTTTCTTT
.,.,TRBV5-1,TRBJ2-6,CASSMGSGANVLTF,TGCGCCAGCAGCATGGGCTCTGGGGCCAACGTCCTGACTTTC
.,once,TRBV2,TRBJ1-2,CASSEGRPPDTF,TGTGCCAGCAGTGAAGGACGACCCCCTGACACCTTC
.,.,TRBV5-1,TRBJ2-7,CASSLGPQGKGHEQYF,TGCGCCAGCAGCTTGGGCCCACAGGGAAAGGGCCACGAGCAGTACTTC
TRBD1,.,TRBV27,TRBJ2-2,CASSPGGTGRWTGELFF,TGTGCCAGCAGCCCCGGGGGGACAGGGAGGTGGACCGGGGAGCTGTTTTTT
.,.,TRBV11-2,TRBJ1-6,CASSLLGPTVASYNSPLHF,TGTGCCAGCAGCTTACTGGGCCCGACGGTCGCCTCCTATAATTCACCCCTCCACTTT
TRBD1,.,TRBV27,TRBJ1-3,CASSPDRAGNTIYF,TGTGCCAGCAGCCCTGACAGGGCTGGAAACACCATATATTTT
.,.,TRBV19,TRBJ2-6,CASSRGVGANVLTF,TGTGCCAGTAGTCGAGGGGTTGGGGCCAACGTCCTGACTTTC
.,.,TRBV5-1,TRBJ2-5,CASRPGLETQYF,TGCGCCAGCAGACCGGGCTTGGAGACCCAGTACTTC
.,.,TRBV5-8,TRBJ1-1,CASSIAGQDPRDTEAFF,TGTGCCAGCAGCATTGCGGGGCAGGACCCACGGGACACTGAAGCTTTCTTT
.,.,TRBV11-1,TRBJ2-2,CASSLDTNTGELFF,TGTGCCAGCAGCTTAGACACGAACACCGGGGAGCTGTTTTTT
.,.,TRBV5-4,TRBJ2-1,CASSLAWGGEQFF,TGTGCCAGCAGCTTGGCCTGGGGAGGCGAGCAGTTCTTC
.,.,TRBV29-1,TRBJ1-4,CSVHRRGGGEKLFF,TGCAGCGTTCACAGGAGGGGCGGTGGTGAAAAACTGTTTTTT
.,.,TRBV5-6,TRBJ1-2,CASRKRTDGDYGYTF,TGTGCCAGCAGGAAAAGGACAGACGGGGACTATGGCTACACCTTC
TRBD1,.,TRBV5-5,TRBJ1-4,CASSGGTGQYEKLFF,TGTGCCAGCAGCGGAGGGACAGGGCAATATGAAAAACTGTTTTTT
TRBD2,.,TRBV15,TRBJ2-3,CATSRDGPGLRQYF,TGTGCCACCAGCAGAGATGGCCCGGGACTAAGGCAGTATTTT
.,.,TRBV5-8,TRBJ1-2,CASSPRVGGGYGYTF,TGTGCCAGCAGCCCGAGAGTTGGGGGGGGCTATGGCTACACCTTC
TRBD1,few,TRBV2,TRBJ1-1,CASSERAPGQGPEAFF,TGTGCCAGCAGCGAACGAGCTCCGGGACAGGGGCCTGAAGCTTTCTTT
.,.,TRBV6-5,TRBJ1-1,CASRRRQDDTEAFF,TGTGCCAGCAGGCGGCGACAGGACGACACTGAAGCTTTCTTT
.,.,TRBV5-1,TRBJ2-2,CASSFSGDGELFF,TGCGCCAGCAGCTTCTCAGGTGACGGGGAGCTGTTTTTT
.,.,TRBV5-1,TRBJ2-2,CASTSTSGGPGPVF,TGCGCCAGCACCTCGACTAGTGGGGGGCCCGGTCCCGTTTTT
TRBD1,.,TRBV18,TRBJ2-3,CASSRDSPRSTDTQYF,TGTGCCAGCTCACGGGACAGCCCGAGAAGCACAGATACGCAGTATTTT
.,.,TRBV5-6,TRBJ2-7,CASSRPYEQYF,TGTGCCAGCAGCCGGCCTTACGAGCAGTACTTC
TRBD2,.,TRBV11-2,TRBJ2-1,CASSLDRVAGANEQFF,TGTGCCAGCAGCTTAGATCGCGTAGCGGGGGCAAATGAGCAGTTCTTC